A selection of T cell receptor beta chains follows, all from one sample in a study of OX40 agonist ivuxolimab in advanced cancers. Generated by immunoSEQ multiplex PCR, the TCRdb table keeps only in-frame clones and is missing some. Of roughly 64,000 clones detected, 87% appear once; the ten largest clones hold 0.7% to 0.9%. The input for sequencing was CD4+ or CD8+ T cells sorted from blood, taken in a trial of the OX40 agonist ivuxolimab. All receptors derive from an adult with an advanced solid tumor such as melanoma, head and neck, liver or kidney cancer. CDR3s leave out the opening cysteine and the closing phenylalanine or tryptophan. Each record gives: J gene, V gene, CDR3 protein.

>TRBJ1-4|TRBV18
ASSPGLPTNEKLF
>TRBJ1-1|TRBV5-1
ASSLGAQGMNTEAF
>TRBJ2-2|TRBV19
ASNRAAGELF
>TRBJ2-7|TRBV30
AWSSRTAQY
>TRBJ1-2|TRBV30
AWSSWGLGYGYT
>TRBJ1-1|TRBV18
ASSPLIGQQGVAF
>TRBJ1-3|TRBV30
AWSVVSGNTIY
>TRBJ1-3|TRBV28
ASSAPGAGTSGNTIY
>TRBJ2-7|TRBV10-3
AIRDSGGSVSYEQY
>TRBJ1-3|TRBV11-3
ASSFAGSSGNTIY
>TRBJ1-5|TRBV28
ASRWGSGNSQPQH
>TRBJ2-2|TRBV6-5
ASSYSMPSGELF
>TRBJ2-7|TRBV6-5
ASTPGGEYEQY
>TRBJ1-4|TRBV30
AWSTPDRGGEKLF
>TRBJ2-5|TRBV19
ASGGLPGQGETQY
>TRBJ2-6|TRBV5-6
ASSYGTGGGGANVLT
>TRBJ1-5|TRBV19
ASSIAGGGRQPQH
>TRBJ1-2|TRBV7-8
ASSRRAGYGYT
>TRBJ2-3|TRBV10-3
AISTGGSTDTQY
>TRBJ1-4|TRBV5-1
ASSPNSATNEKLF
>TRBJ2-1|TRBV5-1
ASSPMTSGSLNEQF
>TRBJ2-1|TRBV5-6
ASSLEGRTYNEQF
>TRBJ1-5|TRBV27
ASSLTTSNQPQH
>TRBJ2-5|TRBV18
ASSTQETQY
>TRBJ2-2|TRBV10-3
ATHRTVNTGELF
>TRBJ1-4|TRBV11-2
ASTQGQTNEKLF
>TRBJ1-2|TRBV28
ASSPQTGGAVLA
>TRBJ2-7|TRBV10-3
AIRQTYEQY
>TRBJ1-2|TRBV10-3
AISESADSYGYT
>TRBJ2-2|TRBV5-1
ASSIQGNTGELF
>TRBJ2-3|TRBV5-1
ASSRGLAGSTDTQY
>TRBJ2-3|TRBV11-2
ASSLIDSTDTQY
>TRBJ2-3|TRBV29-1
SVELSVFPDTQY
>TRBJ1-5|TRBV4-1
ASSRTQGYSNQPQH
>TRBJ2-3|TRBV27
ASSLVPPGTGGTDTQY
>TRBJ1-2|TRBV5-1
ASSWDRGQSGYT
>TRBJ2-3|TRBV5-1
ASSLGGGPDTQY
>TRBJ1-1|TRBV19
ASSMPPGFSNTEAF
>TRBJ1-1|TRBV7-9
ASSSPPVMNTEAF
>TRBJ2-3|TRBV30
AWSVTFGWEGRDTQY
>TRBJ1-5|TRBV19
ASSIQGTGYQPQH
>TRBJ1-1|TRBV7-9
ASSTGAFSTEAF
>TRBJ2-5|TRBV5-4
ASRSGGTDRQETQY
>TRBJ1-2|TRBV5-1
ASSLEGQGSYDYT